This section outlines one TCR beta chain sequence together with its context. The antigen it binds to is not known. The junction and the germline gene differ at one end; a read error may be behind it. Ficoll-Paque density gradient centrifugation was the method used to isolate PBMCs. Sequencing used an Illumina NovaSeq 6000. TCRalpha and TCRbeta cDNA libraries were built by 5'RACE with constant-segment primers, adding sample barcodes and unique molecular identifiers. RNA was extracted from every sample with Trizol reagent. Libraries were amplified in two PCR steps, with a second sample barcode and Illumina TruSeq adapters added in the second step. Sequencing of libraries was performed on an Illumina NovaSeq with 2 x 150 bp paired-end reads. On the authors' methods: Demultiplexing of reads and collapsing into UMI-guided consensus sequences were performed with migec v1.2.7. Using mixcr v2.1.11, the UMI consensuses were aligned to TRA and TRB V and J templates and assembled into clonotypes. Clonotypes were classified as expanded or contracted when called significant by both edgeR and NoisET, with noise models trained on biological replicates. For edgeR calls, the cutoffs were a false discovery rate-adjusted p below 0.01 and a log2 fold-change threshold of 1. PCA with hierarchical clustering of max-normalized trajectories of the 1000 most abundant clonotypes was used as exploratory dynamics analysis. The CD4 or CD8 phenotype of responding clones was assigned using the separately sequenced CD4+ and CD8+ repertoires. The public reads were quality trimmed at Q25 with fastp and then assembled into clones with MiXCR by TCRdb, keeping productive beta chains. Identical CDR3 protein sequences are pooled into one entry, listed with their most common genes and DNA. These V and J calls derive from TCRdb rather than the authors' analysis. The sample data list just over 300,000 distinct CDR3 sequences, and roughly a fifth of these were observed just once. Under 25% of the sample is taken by the ten largest.

From a lookup of the germline V gene, CDR1 and CDR2 are SGDLS and YYNGEE. The cysteine opens and the phenylalanine closes a CDR3 of 12 amino acids. Only the CDR3 portion is preserved as DNA: 36 bases, with reading frame beginning at the first base. These data belong to a study of T-cell memory formation after mild COVID-19 (dated by TCRdb to the early 2020s). For context, the study as a whole: Most TCR sequence clusters were specific to one of the two donors. The cohort was made up of two young adult volunteers, one female and one male, who were previously healthy. In a couple of donors, T-cell clones that expanded and contracted after mild COVID-19 were tracked by sequencing TCRalpha and TCRbeta repertoires over time. Beyond this particular receptor, the publication reports: The study included only two mild cases, and larger cohorts that include severe cases with pre-infection samples were judged to be necessary. Some responding clones were detected in pre-infection memory, which suggested that pre-existing cross-reactive memory T cells had joined the SARS-CoV-2 response. From day 15 to 85, contracting clones showed balanced CD4/CD8 phenotypes, whereas a second wave of clones that expanded from day 15 to 37 leaned towards CD4+. Contracting CD4+ clones were found mainly in CM and EM memory subsets, while CD8+ clones were enriched in EMRA. SARS-CoV-2 specificity was not confirmed for the second-wave clones peaking on day 37.

The sequencing sample was made of PBMCs or a T cell subset sorted from them (not recorded which). The sequence came from a man younger than 30 who had mild COVID-19 (a few samples of this study predate the infection). The sample titles of this study are shuffled in the database, so cell type and time point are left out; the donor was told from shared clones. The rearrangement combines TRBV9 with TRBJ1-2; the D gene lacks a confident call. The nucleotide sequence reads TGTGCCAGCAGCGTAGGGTTACGTGTTCCCCACTTC. The resulting protein is CASSVGLRVPHF.